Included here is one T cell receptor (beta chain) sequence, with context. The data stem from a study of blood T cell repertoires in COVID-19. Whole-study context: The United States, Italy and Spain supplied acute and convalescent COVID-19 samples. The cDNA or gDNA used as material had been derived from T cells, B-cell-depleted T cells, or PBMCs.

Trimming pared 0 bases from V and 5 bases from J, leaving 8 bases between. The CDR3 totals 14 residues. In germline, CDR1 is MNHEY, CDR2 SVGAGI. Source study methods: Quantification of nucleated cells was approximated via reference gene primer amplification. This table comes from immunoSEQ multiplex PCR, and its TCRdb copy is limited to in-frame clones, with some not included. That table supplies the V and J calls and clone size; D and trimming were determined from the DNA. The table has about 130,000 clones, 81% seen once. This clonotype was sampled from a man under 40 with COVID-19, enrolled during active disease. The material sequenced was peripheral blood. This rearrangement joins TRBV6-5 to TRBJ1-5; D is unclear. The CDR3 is CASSYSQAYQPQHF. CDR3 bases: TGTGCCAGCAGTTACTCCCAGGCCTATCAGCCCCAGCATTTT.